Below, 18 T cell receptor beta chains from the same sample are listed, as sequenced in a study of cytomegalovirus exposure and HLA in healthy donors. PCR employed 60 Vbeta and 13 Jbeta primers. The repertoire was sequenced with immunoSEQ multiplex PCR; TCRdb's copy has only in-frame clones and lacks some. The repertoire includes over 110,000 clones, 75% to 85% of them detected once, and 5.5% to 7% sits in the top ten. Input material: PBMCs. The source of these receptors is a woman between 40 and 50 years old in good health and CMV-seropositive.

This chain links TRBV29-1 with TRBJ1-5; 8 bases fit TRBD1. The trim removed 4 bases at V and 6 bases at J, leaving 8 bases unmatched. In germline, CDR1 is SQVTM, CDR2 ANQGSEA. The CDR3 consists of 14 residues. The CDR3 nucleotides read TGCAGCGTTGTACAGGGGGGAGACGGTCAGCCCCAGCATTTT. Translated: CSVVQGGDGQPQHF.

The chain recombines TRBV11-2 with TRBJ2-1; D might be TRBD2 (6 bases). The CDR3 has 16 residues. Germline lookup yields CDR1 SGHAT and CDR2 FQNNGV. Trimming removed 5 bases from V and 5 bases from J, with 19 bases in between. The CDR3 here is CASSPPLGDFDNEQFF. CDR3 DNA: TGTGCCAGCAGCCCCCCCTTGGGGGACTTTGACAATGAGCAGTTCTTC. Together with reference TRBV11-2 and TRBJ2-1, the CDR3 gives the full variable domain: EAGVAQSPRYKIIEKRQSVAFWCNPISGHATLYWYQQILGQGPKLLIQFQNNGVVDDSQLPKDRFSAERLKGVDSTLKIQPAKLEDSAVYLCASSPPLGDFDNEQFFGPGTRLTVL.

V gene TRBV4-2 combines with J gene TRBJ2-1; tentative D call: TRBD2 (7 bases). Germline CDR1 is LGHNA and CDR2 is YNFKEQ. V lost 3 bases to trimming and J lost 0 bases, with 18 bases between them. The CDR3 loop spans 18 amino acids. The DNA of the CDR3 is TGTGCCAGCAGCCACGGGGGGACGACAGGAGGCTCCTACAATGAGCAGTTCTTC. Translating gives CASSHGGTTGGSYNEQFF.

The rearrangement uses TRBV5-1 and TRBJ2-7, with TRBD2 matching over 13 bases. Germline assignment: CDR1 SGHRS and CDR2 YFSETQ. The ends lost 4 bases at V and 6 bases at J; junction bases unmatched: 13. This CDR3 comprises 17 residues. The CDR3 loop is CASSQGLAGTSSLEQYF. In nucleotides, the CDR3 is TGCGCCAGCAGCCAGGGACTAGCGGGGACTAGTTCTCTCGAGCAGTACTTC.

This clone appeared a few times. The chain has TRBV6-6 and TRBJ2-1; D is undetermined. The CDR3 totals 13 residues. With 2 bases removed from V and 6 bases from J, the gap between germline ends came to 8 bases. Germline CDR1 is MNHNY and CDR2 is SVGAGI (reference sequence). Here the CDR3 DNA reads TGTGCCAGCAGTTACAAGCTTCTCAATGAGCAGTTCTTC. Amino acids: CASSYKLLNEQFF.

This clone has more than one count but fewer than ten. This sequence joins TRBV4-1 and TRBJ2-1; 8 nucleotides match TRBD2. The CDR3 consists of 16 residues. Germline-derived CDR1 and CDR2 are MGHRA and YSYEKL. Losses at the gene ends were 1 base for V and 9 bases for J; bases not matched to a gene: 11. In nucleotides, the CDR3 is TGCGCCAGCAGCCAAGGTGTGGCTAGCGGGTTGGGTGAGCAGTTCTTC. This sequence encodes CASSQGVASGLGEQFF.

The chain uses TRBV5-6 and TRBJ2-2, with 9 bases that match TRBD1. The CDR3 loop spans 14 amino acids. From germline, CDR1 is SGHDT and CDR2 YYEEEE. The V gene end was trimmed by 6 bases and the J gene end by 6 bases; junction bases not matched to a gene: 6. This CDR3 is CASTGQGYAGELFF. For the CDR3, the DNA is TGTGCCAGCACGGGACAGGGATATGCCGGGGAGCTGTTTTTT.

The V and J genes are TRBV19 and TRBJ2-7; 9 positions agree with TRBD2. V lost 6 bases to trimming and J lost 1 base; unmatched junction nucleotides: 10. The CDR3 extends over 16 amino acids. The germline V gene has CDR1 LNHDA and CDR2 SQIVND (reference sequence). The CDR3 is CASRRKRAGGSYEQYF. CDR3 nucleotides: TGTGCCAGTAGACGGAAAAGAGCGGGAGGATCCTACGAGCAGTACTTC.

This chain connects TRBV5-1 to TRBJ2-5; 7 bases match TRBD1. J gave up 4 bases and V 4 bases, and 7 bases lay outside the gene matches. Germline loops: CDR1 SGHRS, CDR2 YFSETQ. CDR3 size: 14 residues. CDR3 coding DNA: TGCGCCAGCAGCAGTAGACACAGGGGAGAGACCCAGTACTTC. Protein sequence: CASSSRHRGETQYF.

The CDR3 protein is CASSAPGPRGLEQYF. In DNA, the CDR3 is TGTGCCAGCAGTGCCCCCGGTCCCAGGGGTCTCGAGCAGTACTTC. The chain employs TRBV6-1 and TRBJ2-7, with a weak D call TRBD1 (6 bases). Trimming left V 4 bases short and J 6 bases short, with 19 bases between. This CDR3 has 15 amino acids. Germline CDR1 and CDR2: MNHNS and SASEGT.

The V gene is TRBV10-3, the J gene TRBJ1-5, with a weak D call TRBD1 (5 bases). With 2 bases removed from V and 3 bases from J, the gap between germline ends came to 14 bases. This CDR3 contains 16 residues. The V gene's germline CDR1 is ENHRY and CDR2 SYGVKD. CDR3 sequence: CAISEKVGAFNQPQHF. CDR3 DNA: TGTGCCATCAGTGAGAAGGTAGGGGCCTTCAATCAGCCCCAGCATTTT.

The chain recombines TRBV6-1 with TRBJ2-2; possible D gene TRBD1, 5 bases. The V gene lost 8 bases and the J gene lost 4 bases, with 11 bases spanning the gap. The CDR3 is 13 amino acids. Germline V lookup: CDR1 MNHNS, CDR2 SASEGT. The CDR3 sequence: CASGLRGTGELFF. For the CDR3, the DNA is TGTGCCAGCGGTCTTAGGGGCACCGGGGAGCTGTTTTTT.

Only one count was recorded for this clone. The V gene is TRBV11-2, the J gene TRBJ1-3, with D tentatively TRBD1 (6 bases). Germline CDR1 SGHAT, CDR2 FQNNGV. V was cut by 3 bases and J by 0 bases, with 12 bases left in between. This CDR3 has 16 amino acids. CDR3 DNA sequence: TGTGCCAGCAGCTTCGAAGGGACACTCTCTGGAAACACCATATATTTT. Its translation: CASSFEGTLSGNTIYF.

The chain links TRBV5-4 to TRBJ1-2, with TRBD1 matching over 10 bases. With 5 bases clipped from V and 3 bases from J, the junction kept 7 bases outside the gene matches. CDR3 length equals 15 residues. Germline loops: CDR1 SGHNT, CDR2 YYREEE (reference sequence). DNA of the CDR3: TGTGCCAGCAGACTGGGGGGACAGGGGCACTATGGCTACACCTTC. The encoded protein is CASRLGGQGHYGYTF.

J is TRBJ2-1 and V is TRBV7-2, with 10 bases lining up with TRBD2. This CDR3 comprises 16 residues. Trimming at V came to 5 bases and at J to 6 bases, leaving 10 bases not matched to a gene. Per germline, CDR1 SGHTA and CDR2 FQGNSA. CDR3 protein: CASSHSGLAGANEQFF. The CDR3, as DNA: TGTGCCAGCAGCCACTCCGGGCTAGCGGGAGCCAATGAGCAGTTCTTC.

This clone was counted a few times. The chain has TRBV9 and TRBJ1-4; perhaps TRBD1 as D (6 bases). V lost 2 bases and J 5 bases, leaving 7 bases between the germline ends. The V gene's germline CDR1 is SGDLS and CDR2 YYNGEE. The CDR3 length is 13 residues. Written as DNA, the CDR3 is TGTGCCAGCAGCGTCGGGACAAATGAAAAACTGTTTTTT. It codes for CASSVGTNEKLFF.

The sample holds a few counts of this clone. The chain joins TRBV5-1 to TRBJ1-3; TRBD1 might be the D (6 bases). V was clipped by 2 bases and J by 4 bases, with 16 bases between them. The CDR3 consists of 16 residues. Per the germline V gene, CDR1 is SGHRS and CDR2 is YFSETQ. CDR3 DNA sequence: TGCGCCAGCAGCTTCCTCGCTCAGGGGATGGGAAACACCATATATTTT. Protein: CASSFLAQGMGNTIYF.

V gene TRBV7-8 combines with J gene TRBJ2-2, with 8 bases that match TRBD1. Germline V lookup: CDR1 SGHVS, CDR2 FQNEAQ. The CDR3 has 14 residues. Trimming cost V 6 bases and J 8 bases; bases outside gene matches: 8. CDR3 amino acids: CASSLDRGVGELFF. DNA for the CDR3: TGTGCCAGCAGTCTCGACAGGGGCGTAGGGGAGCTGTTTTTT.